These 2 T cell receptor beta chains originate from one sample sequenced in a study of T cell responses to AZD1222 COVID-19 vaccine. Assay: immunoSEQ multiplex PCR; the TCRdb copy retains only in-frame clones and omits some. The sample shows around 140,000 clones, 90% to 95% of them seen only once. The specimen was peripheral blood, collected 28 days after the second AZD1222 dose. All receptors derive from an adult who received the AZD1222 COVID-19 vaccine.

The chain employs TRBV5-1 and TRBJ1-1; the match to TRBD1 covers 9 bases. Germline V CDR1 and CDR2: SGHRS, YFSETQ. The CDR3 is 15 amino acids. V was clipped by 4 bases and J by 8 bases; unmatched bases: 12. CDR3 region: CASSPQGQGTSEAFF. The CDR3 DNA reads TGCGCCAGCAGCCCTCAGGGACAGGGTACATCGGAAGCTTTCTTT.

J is TRBJ2-3 and V is TRBV3-1 (or the pseudogene TRBV3-2); 8 bases align to TRBD2. CDR1 and CDR2 from the germline V gene are LGHDT and YNNKEL (reference sequence). The CDR3 runs 16 residues. V lost 4 bases to trimming and J lost 3 bases; unmatched junction nucleotides: 9. Written as DNA, the CDR3 is TGTGCCAGCAGCCTCCAAGCGGGGGTTGGGACAGATACGCAGTATTTT. Protein sequence: CASSLQAGVGTDTQYF.